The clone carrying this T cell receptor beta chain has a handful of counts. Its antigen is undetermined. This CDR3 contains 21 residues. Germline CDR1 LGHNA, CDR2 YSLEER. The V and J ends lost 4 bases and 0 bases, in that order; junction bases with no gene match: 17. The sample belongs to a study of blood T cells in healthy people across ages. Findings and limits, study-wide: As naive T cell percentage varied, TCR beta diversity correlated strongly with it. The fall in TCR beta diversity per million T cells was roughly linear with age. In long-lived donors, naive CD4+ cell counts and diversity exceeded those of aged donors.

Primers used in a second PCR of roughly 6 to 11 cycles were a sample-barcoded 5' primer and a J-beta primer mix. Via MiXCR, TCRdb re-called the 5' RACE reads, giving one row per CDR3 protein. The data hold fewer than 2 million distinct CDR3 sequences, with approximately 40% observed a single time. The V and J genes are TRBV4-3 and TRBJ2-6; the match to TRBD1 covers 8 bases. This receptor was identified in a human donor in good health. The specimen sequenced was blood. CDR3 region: CASSPVPILGQGVSGANVLTF. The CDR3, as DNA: TGCGCCAGCAGCCCCGTACCAATCTTAGGACAGGGCGTCTCTGGGGCCAACGTCCTGACTTTC.